This T cell receptor beta chain was documented in a study of CD8 T cells in Susac syndrome. Study-level points and caveats: The study's TCR sequencing and HLA analysis covered a relatively small number of individuals, and the study acknowledged this.

Reverse transcription of roughly 0.5 to 1 ug RNA used random hexamers. TCRdb passed the immunoSEQ multiplex PCR reads through MiXCR, listing each CDR3 protein once. The data contain 330,000 or so distinct CDR3 sequences, 75% to 85% of them singletons. A few counts support this clonotype. Its cognate antigen is unknown. The CDR3 extends over 17 amino acids. Germline values: CDR1 SGHAT, CDR2 FQNNGV. V was shortened by 1 base and J by 0 bases, with 16 bases between the two germline ends. TEMRA cells were FACS-enriched and CD8+ and CD4+ T cells negatively isolated. This chain links TRBV11-2 with TRBJ2-7; D perhaps matches TRBD2 (6 bases). This TCR came from a human donor with multiple sclerosis. The specimen was CD8+ T cells from PBMCs. CDR3 sequence reads: CASSLATGGVSSYEQYF. Written as DNA, the CDR3 is TGTGCCAGCAGCTTAGCCACCGGCGGGGTAAGCTCCTACGAGCAGTACTTC.